The 16 T cell receptor beta chains below all came from one sample that was sequenced in a study of PD-L1 blockade in urothelial cancer. Time point described: pretreatment peripheral blood. Using immunoSEQ multiplex PCR, the repertoire was profiled, and TCRdb retains in-frame clones only, with some absent. Of about 81,000 clones in the sample, around 92% were seen once. This sample comprised PBMCs, obtained around atezolizumab (anti-PD-L1) treatment. These receptors all come from a woman of 80 years or more with urothelial cancer.

CDR3 region: CALHPKTGTPDSGYTF. The DNA for the CDR3 is TGTGCCTTACACCCAAAAACCGGGACTCCTGATTCCGGCTACACCTTC. The J gene is TRBJ1-2, the V gene TRBV30; D may be TRBD1 (5 bases). The germline V gene encodes CDR1 GTSNPN and CDR2 SVGIG (reference sequence). Trimming pared 7 bases from V and 8 bases from J, leaving 29 bases between. This CDR3 has 16 residues.

The rearrangement uses TRBV7-9 and TRBJ1-1; D is unclear. Looked up from germline, CDR1 is SEHNR and CDR2 is FQNEAQ (reference sequence). V was pared by 1 base and J by 3 bases, with 9 bases between. The CDR3 contains 14 residues. CDR3 sequence reads: CASSLVLADTEAFF. The DNA for the CDR3 is TGTGCCAGCAGCTTAGTCCTAGCAGACACTGAAGCTTTCTTT.

The rearrangement uses TRBV7-9 and TRBJ1-4, with 7 bases matching TRBD1. This CDR3 spans 16 amino acids. The ends lost 3 bases at V and 0 bases at J; junction bases unmatched: 4. The germline V gene encodes CDR1 SEHNR and CDR2 FQNEAQ (reference sequence). The CDR3 bases are TGTGCCAGCAGCTTCCGGACAGGAGCAACTAATGAAAAACTGTTTTTT. Amino acid sequence: CASSFRTGATNEKLFF.

The V and J genes are TRBV29-1 and TRBJ1-5; no definite D call. CDR1 is SQVTM, CDR2 ANQGSEA, per germline. V was trimmed by 4 bases and J by 3 bases, leaving 10 bases between them. This CDR3 has 13 residues. Here the CDR3 reads CSVVVQLNQPQHF. CDR3 nucleotide sequence: TGCAGCGTTGTAGTACAGCTCAATCAGCCCCAGCATTTT.

V usage is TRBV5-1 and J usage is TRBJ2-7; 7 bases align to TRBD1. CDR1 is SGHRS and CDR2 is YFSETQ in the germline V gene. This CDR3 contains 16 residues. The V gene end was trimmed by 4 bases and the J gene end by 0 bases; junction bases not matched to a gene: 10. The CDR3 DNA reads as TGCGCCAGCAGCCGTCAACCGGGACAGAGCTCCTACGAGCAGTACTTC. It codes for CASSRQPGQSSYEQYF.

The V call is TRBV19, the J call TRBJ2-5; no firm D call. Trimming shortened V by 3 bases and J by 2 bases, and 13 bases separated the two germline ends. Germline CDR1 LNHDA, CDR2 SQIVND (reference sequence). This CDR3 has 15 residues. DNA for the CDR3: TGTGCCAGTAGTATCAGCCCCCGGAGACAAGAGACCCAGTACTTC. Translation gives CASSISPRRQETQYF.

The V gene is TRBV5-6, the J gene TRBJ1-5; D possibly corresponds to TRBD1 (6 bases). There are 15 residues in the CDR3. The germline V gene has CDR1 SGHDT and CDR2 YYEEEE. Trimming removed 1 base at V and 3 bases at J, with 11 bases between. Here the CDR3 reads CASSLTTGTNQPQHF. DNA for the CDR3: TGTGCCAGCAGCTTGACAACAGGGACCAATCAGCCCCAGCATTTT.

V gene TRBV5-1 combines with J gene TRBJ2-7, with D possibly TRBD1 on 7 matching bases. CDR3 length equals 17 residues. Per the germline V gene, CDR1 is SGHRS and CDR2 is YFSETQ. Between the trimmed V and J ends, which lost 0 bases and 0 bases, there was a span of 16 bases. The CDR3 sequence is CASSLGAGGLSSYEQYF. CDR3 in DNA: TGCGCCAGCAGCTTGGGGGCAGGGGGGCTTTCCTCCTACGAGCAGTACTTC.

V and J are TRBV30 and TRBJ1-2, with D tentatively TRBD1 (6 bases). The CDR3 covers 16 residues. Looked up from germline, CDR1 is GTSNPN and CDR2 is SVGIG (reference sequence). Trimming removed 2 bases from V and 7 bases from J, with 23 bases in between. CDR3 protein: CAWSSLTGRIRVGYTF. CDR3 nucleotides: TGTGCCTGGAGTTCACTCACAGGGAGAATACGCGTTGGCTACACCTTC.

The chain couples TRBV6-6 to TRBJ1-1, with 11 bases that match TRBD1. CDR1 is MNHNY and CDR2 is SVGAGI in the germline V gene (reference sequence). The CDR3 length is 15 residues. V was pared by 2 bases and J by 2 bases, with 1 base of the junction left unmatched. Here the CDR3 reads CASSYRTGGNTEAFF. For the CDR3, the DNA is TGTGCCAGCAGTTACCGGACAGGGGGCAACACTGAAGCTTTCTTT.

This clone is a singleton in its sample. The rearrangement uses TRBV19 and TRBJ2-2, with TRBD1 identical over 12 bases. Germline CDR1 reads LNHDA; CDR2 reads SQIVND (reference sequence). The CDR3 spans 17 residues. Trimming removed 4 bases from V and 2 bases from J; junction bases left unmatched: 5. The CDR3 sequence is CASSSGTGGSNTGELFF. DNA for the CDR3: TGTGCCAGTAGTAGTGGGACAGGGGGCAGCAACACCGGGGAGCTGTTTTTT.

The chain carries TRBV2 and TRBJ1-5, with D possibly TRBD1 on 6 matching bases. Germline CDR1 SNHLY, CDR2 FYNNEI. This CDR3 has 12 amino acids. Trimming stripped 8 bases from V and 6 bases from J, with 11 bases between. The CDR3 bases are TGTGCCAGCGGGGCGACAGGTCAGCCCCAGCATTTT. This codes for CASGATGQPQHF.

The chain couples TRBV6-1 to TRBJ1-1; TRBD1 is a possible D gene (5 bases). V lost 4 bases to trimming and J lost 7 bases, with 16 bases between them. In germline, CDR1 is MNHNS, CDR2 SASEGT. This CDR3 comprises 14 residues. The CDR3 DNA reads TGTGCCAGCAGTGGGTATAAGGGGAGGAATGAAGCTTTCTTT. Its protein product is CASSGYKGRNEAFF.

The chain combines TRBV7-3 with TRBJ2-3; 16 nucleotides align to TRBD2. Germline CDR1 reads SGHTA; CDR2 reads FQGTGA. Losses at the gene ends were 4 bases for V and 6 bases for J; bases not matched to a gene: 10. The CDR3 extends over 18 amino acids. CDR3 region: CASSSGLAGGDGWDTQYF. CDR3 sequence (DNA): TGTGCCAGCAGCTCGGGACTAGCGGGAGGGGATGGTTGGGATACGCAGTATTTT.

The rearrangement joins TRBV6-5 to TRBJ2-7, with 7 bases identical to TRBD1. J gave up 0 bases and V 4 bases, and 6 bases lay outside the gene matches. CDR3 length: 15 residues. CDR1 and CDR2 from the germline V gene are MNHEY and SVGAGI. The CDR3 here is CASSSGSGGSYEQYF. DNA for the CDR3: TGTGCCAGCAGTTCAGGTTCAGGGGGCTCCTACGAGCAGTACTTC.

This clone was seen a handful of times. The chain links TRBV18 to TRBJ1-2, with unresolved D. The CDR3 extends over 15 amino acids. Germline V gives CDR1 KGHSH, CDR2 LQKENI. V was pared by 2 bases and J by 4 bases, with 14 bases between. The CDR3 coding sequence is TGTGCCAGCTCACCATTGGATCAGGCCCTCTATGGCTACACCTTC. It codes for CASSPLDQALYGYTF.